The clone carrying this TCR beta chain has only one observation. Its target is unknown. Using immunoSEQ multiplex PCR, the repertoire was profiled, and TCRdb retains in-frame clones only, with some absent. The sample includes tens of thousands of clones, 85% to 95% of them seen just once. This CDR3 has 15 amino acids. V lost 5 bases to trimming and J lost 1 base, with 9 bases between them. Germline V gives CDR1 SSHAT, CDR2 FNYEAQ (reference sequence). This record comes from a study of T cells in localized non-small cell lung cancer. Study findings and constraints: Tumor trailed uninvolved adjacent lung in T cell clonality, which peaked there. In adjacent lung, a median roughly 60 of the top 100 tumor clones were found.

The sample consisted of peripheral blood, taken before any cancer treatment. The V call is TRBV7-7, the J call TRBJ2-6; D is perhaps TRBD1 (5 bases). The origin of this receptor is a female donor at least 60 years old with stage I lung adenocarcinoma. As DNA, the CDR3 is TGTGCCAGCAGCACCGACAGTTCTGGGGCCAACGTCCTGACTTTC. Protein product: CASSTDSSGANVLTF.